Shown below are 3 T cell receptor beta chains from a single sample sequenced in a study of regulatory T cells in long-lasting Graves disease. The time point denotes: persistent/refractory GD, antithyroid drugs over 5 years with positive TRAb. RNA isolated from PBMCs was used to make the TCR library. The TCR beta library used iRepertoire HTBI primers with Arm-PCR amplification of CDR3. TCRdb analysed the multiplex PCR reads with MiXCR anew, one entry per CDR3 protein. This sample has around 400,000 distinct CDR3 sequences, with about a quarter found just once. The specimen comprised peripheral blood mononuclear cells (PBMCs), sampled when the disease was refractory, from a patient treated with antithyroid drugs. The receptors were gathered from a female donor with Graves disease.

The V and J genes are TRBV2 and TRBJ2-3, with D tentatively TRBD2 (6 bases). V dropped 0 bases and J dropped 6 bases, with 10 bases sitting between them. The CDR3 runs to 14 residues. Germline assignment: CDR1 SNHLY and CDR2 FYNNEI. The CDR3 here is CASSEALRGDTQYF. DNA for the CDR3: TGTGCCAGCAGTGAAGCGCTTCGGGGGGATACGCAGTATTTT.

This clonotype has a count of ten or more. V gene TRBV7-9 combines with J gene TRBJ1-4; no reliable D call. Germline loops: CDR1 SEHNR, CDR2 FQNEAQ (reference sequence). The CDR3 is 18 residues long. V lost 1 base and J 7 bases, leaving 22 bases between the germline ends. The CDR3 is CASSLDVPLPGSGEKLFF. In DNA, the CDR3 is TGTGCCAGCAGCTTAGATGTCCCCCTACCGGGGTCCGGTGAAAAACTGTTTTTT. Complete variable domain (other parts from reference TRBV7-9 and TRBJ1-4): DTGVSQNPRHKITKRGQNVTFRCDPISEHNRLYWYRQTLGQGPEFLTYFQNEAQLEKSRLLSDRFSAERPKGSFSTLEIQRTEQGDSAMYLCASSLDVPLPGSGEKLFFGSGTQLSVL.

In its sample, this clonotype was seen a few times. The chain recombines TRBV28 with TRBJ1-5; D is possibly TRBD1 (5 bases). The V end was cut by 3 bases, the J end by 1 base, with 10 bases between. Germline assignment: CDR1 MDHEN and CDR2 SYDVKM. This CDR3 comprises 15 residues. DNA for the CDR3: TGTGCCAGCAGTTTGCAGGGTGTGAGCAATCAGCCCCAGCATTTT. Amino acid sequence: CASSLQGVSNQPQHF. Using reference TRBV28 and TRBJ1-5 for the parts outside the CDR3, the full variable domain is DVKVTQSSRYLVKRTGEKVFLECVQDMDHENMFWYRQDPGLGLRLIYFSYDVKMKEKGDIPEGYSVSREKKERFSLILESASTNQTSMYLCASSLQGVSNQPQHFGDGTRLSIL.